Below are 27 T cell receptor beta chains sequenced from a single sample in a study of blood T cell repertoires in COVID-19. Produced via immunoSEQ multiplex PCR; TCRdb's table is partial and in-frame only. This sample has over 25,000 clones, with around 90% found just once. Sample: peripheral blood. The receptor source for this set is a woman aged 55-69 years with active COVID-19.

CDR3 loop: CASSVQGFEQYF. Here the CDR3 DNA reads TGTGCCAGCAGCGTACAGGGGTTCGAGCAGTACTTC. The rearrangement links TRBV2 to TRBJ2-7, with 7 nucleotides matching TRBD1. Unmatched junction bases numbered 5, after V lost 6 bases and J lost 6 bases. Germline V CDR1 and CDR2: SNHLY, FYNNEI. This CDR3 comprises 12 residues.

This chain joins TRBV18 and TRBJ2-2; 7 bases map to TRBD1. V gave up 5 bases and J gave up 4 bases; unmatched junction bases: 10. CDR3 length equals 16 residues. Germline assignment: CDR1 KGHSH and CDR2 LQKENI. The CDR3 protein is CASSSGTGVSTGELFF. The CDR3 region has the DNA TGTGCCAGCTCATCCGGTACAGGGGTGAGCACCGGGGAGCTGTTTTTT. The full variable domain, its missing parts supplied by reference TRBV18 and TRBJ2-2, is NAGVMQNPRHLVRRRGQEARLRCSPMKGHSHVYWYRQLPEEGLKFMVYLQKENIIDESGMPKERFSAEFPKEGPSILRIQQVVRGDSAAYFCASSSGTGVSTGELFFGEGSRLTVL.

The chain employs TRBV6-5 and TRBJ2-1; the D gene is possibly TRBD2 (6 bases). The CDR3 spans 15 residues. Germline CDR1 reads MNHEY; CDR2 reads SVGAGI. With 5 bases removed from V and 6 bases from J, the gap between germline ends came to 17 bases. The CDR3 spells CASSKTSRTSNEQFF. The CDR3 DNA follows: TGTGCCAGCAGTAAGACTAGTCGAACCTCCAATGAGCAGTTCTTC.

This clone was recorded a few times. CDR3 sequence: CASSLYGRLNSPLHF. DNA of the CDR3: TGTGCCAGCAGTTTATACGGTCGTCTTAATTCACCCCTCCACTTT. The V call is TRBV28, the J call TRBJ1-6; D gene ambiguous. V was trimmed by 1 base and J by 6 bases, leaving 10 bases between them. The CDR3 is made up of 15 amino acids. The germline gives CDR1 MDHEN, CDR2 SYDVKM.

V usage is TRBV6-5 and J usage is TRBJ1-4, with a weak D call TRBD1 (5 bases). CDR3 size: 14 residues. Germline CDR1 and CDR2: MNHEY and SVGAGI. V was shortened by 6 bases and J by 13 bases, with 21 bases between the two germline ends. The CDR3 DNA reads as TGTGCCAGCAGCCCCTACCTGGAGGGGTTTGCACTGTTTTTT. This codes for CASSPYLEGFALFF.

This sequence joins TRBV20-1 and TRBJ2-1; 11 bases are shared with TRBD2. The junction had 9 bases not matched to a gene; V was cut back by 3 bases and J by 5 bases. Germline CDR1 reads DFQATT; CDR2 reads SNEGSKA (reference sequence). The CDR3 is 16 amino acids. The CDR3 sequence is CSASPSGRRLHNEQFF. As DNA, the CDR3 is TGCAGTGCTAGTCCTAGCGGGAGGCGATTACACAATGAGCAGTTCTTC.

This clone was recorded only once. The V call is TRBV3-1 (or the pseudogene TRBV3-2), the J call TRBJ2-1; TRBD1 matches at 11 bases. Per the germline V gene, CDR1 is LGHDT and CDR2 is YNNKEL (reference sequence). The ends lost 4 bases at V and 1 base at J; junction bases unmatched: 9. This CDR3 has 18 residues. In DNA form, the CDR3 reads TGTGCCAGCAGCCCATACCGGGACAGGGGGAAATCCTACAATGAGCAGTTCTTC. Residues: CASSPYRDRGKSYNEQFF.

This clone has a single count. This chain connects TRBV2 to TRBJ2-1; TRBD1 aligns across 10 bases. CDR3 length equals 13 residues. V lost 8 bases to trimming and J lost 6 bases; unmatched junction nucleotides: 4. Per the germline V gene, CDR1 is SNHLY and CDR2 is FYNNEI. The CDR3 is CASGTGVGNEQFF. For the CDR3, the DNA is TGTGCCAGCGGGACAGGGGTAGGCAATGAGCAGTTCTTC. The variable domain in full, completed from reference TRBV2 and TRBJ2-1, reads EPEVTQTPSHQVTQMGQEVILRCVPISNHLYFYWYRQILGQKVEFLVSFYNNEISEKSEIFDDQFSVERPDGSNFTLKIRSTKLEDSAMYFCASGTGVGNEQFFGPGTRLTVL.

V gene TRBV7-9 combines with J gene TRBJ2-7; TRBD1 matches at 9 bases. Germline V gives CDR1 SEHNR, CDR2 FQNEAQ (reference sequence). Trimming cost V 5 bases and J 6 bases; bases outside gene matches: 8. CDR3 length: 14 residues. CDR3 amino acids: CASSRTMTGGEQYF. CDR3 nucleotide sequence: TGTGCCAGCAGCCGGACCATGACAGGGGGCGAGCAGTACTTC.

In this sample, this clone turned up once. The V call is TRBV3-1 (or the pseudogene TRBV3-2), the J call TRBJ2-2; perhaps TRBD2 as D (6 bases). The germline V gene encodes CDR1 LGHDT and CDR2 YNNKEL (reference sequence). V lost 0 bases, J lost 7 bases, and 9 bases lay in between. The CDR3 runs to 14 residues. The CDR3 loop reads CASSQDPSVGELFF. CDR3 nucleotide sequence: TGTGCCAGCAGCCAAGATCCTAGCGTCGGGGAGCTGTTTTTT.

The chain has TRBV5-4 and TRBJ2-1, with 13 nucleotides matching TRBD2. The CDR3 totals 15 residues. The V and J ends lost 4 bases and 5 bases, in that order; junction bases with no gene match: 3. Germline CDR1 SGHNT, CDR2 YYREEE (reference sequence). The chain's CDR3 is CASSSGLAGDNEQFF. CDR3 in DNA: TGTGCCAGCAGCAGCGGACTAGCGGGAGACAATGAGCAGTTCTTC.

The V gene is TRBV11-3, the J gene TRBJ2-7; D possibly corresponds to TRBD1 (5 bases). This CDR3 is built from 14 residues. Trimming cost V 10 bases and J 9 bases, with 25 bases left between them. Germline V gene data show CDR1 as SGHNT and CDR2 as YENEEA. In DNA, the CDR3 is TGTGCCATCCGGTGTGGGCAGGGCTTAAAGGGGCAGTACTTC. Amino acids: CAIRCGQGLKGQYF. The full variable domain, with the rest looked up from reference TRBV11-3 and TRBJ2-7, is EAGVVQSPRYKIIEKKQPVAFWCNPISGHNTLYWYLQNLGQGPELLIRYENEEAVDDSQLPKDRFSAERLKGVDSTLKIQPAELGDSAVYLCAIRCGQGLKGQYFGPGTRLTVT.

The V call is TRBV7-9, the J call TRBJ1-1; D uncertain. The CDR3 is made up of 15 amino acids. The ends were cut back, 4 bases at V and 0 bases at J, with 12 bases in the middle. Germline loops: CDR1 SEHNR, CDR2 FQNEAQ (reference sequence). Here the CDR3 DNA reads TGTGCCAGCAGCTCGCGGGAACTCATGAACACTGAAGCTTTCTTT. It is translated as CASSSRELMNTEAFF.

V is TRBV10-3 and J is TRBJ1-2, with a tentative D call TRBD1 (6 bases). This CDR3 is built from 12 residues. The germline V and J ends were trimmed by 8 bases and 5 bases, with 12 bases remaining between them. CDR1 ENHRY and CDR2 SYGVKD come from the germline V gene. This CDR3 reads CAIGQQDYGYTF. The CDR3 coding sequence is TGTGCCATCGGACAGCAGGATTATGGCTACACCTTC.

The chain joins TRBV9 to TRBJ2-3; D is perhaps TRBD1 (6 bases). The CDR3 extends over 14 amino acids. CDR1 SGDLS and CDR2 YYNGEE come from the germline V gene. The V end lost 4 bases, the J end lost 1 base, and 10 bases lay between the germline ends. CDR3 residues: CASSTRTGTDTQYF. The DNA of the CDR3 is TGTGCCAGCAGCACAAGGACAGGCACAGATACGCAGTATTTT.

The V call is TRBV11-3, the J call TRBJ2-7; D remains unclear. Germline CDR1 SGHNT, CDR2 YENEEA. V was trimmed by 1 base and J by 2 bases, leaving 12 bases between them. The CDR3 is 15 amino acids. The CDR3 nucleotides read TGTGCCAGCAGCTTAGGAGCAGGTGAAGCCTACGAGCAGTACTTC. Translation: CASSLGAGEAYEQYF.

The rearrangement joins TRBV7-2 to TRBJ2-1, with D hard to call. The V end lost 6 bases, the J end lost 5 bases, and 11 bases lay between the germline ends. This CDR3 comprises 13 residues. Germline CDR1 is SGHTA and CDR2 is FQGNSA. The CDR3: CASRTQNNNEQFF. The CDR3 DNA reads TGTGCCAGCAGGACTCAGAACAACAATGAGCAGTTCTTC.

This clone showed up just once. The gene calls are TRBV15 and TRBJ2-7, with 9 bases lining up with TRBD1. The junction had 10 bases not matched to a gene; V was cut back by 1 base and J by 6 bases. The V gene's germline CDR1 is LNHNV and CDR2 YYDKDF (reference sequence). The CDR3 extends over 16 amino acids. The CDR3: CATSRAPRQGVREQYF. Here the CDR3 DNA reads TGTGCCACCAGCAGAGCCCCCCGACAGGGGGTCCGCGAGCAGTACTTC. Based on the CDR3 plus reference TRBV15 and TRBJ2-7, the full variable domain is DAMVIQNPRYQVTQFGKPVTLSCSQTLNHNVMYWYQQKSSQAPKLLFHYYDKDFNNEADTPDNFQSRRPNTSFCFLDIRSPGLGDTAMYLCATSRAPRQGVREQYFGPGTRLTVT.

The chain uses TRBV18 and TRBJ2-2, with 9 bases matching TRBD2. Germline V CDR1 and CDR2: KGHSH, LQKENI. CDR3 length equals 16 residues. V shed 1 base and J 0 bases; nucleotides not matched to a gene: 0. DNA of the CDR3: TGTGCCAGCTCACCACTAGCGGGAGCGAACACCGGGGAGCTGTTTTTT. Its translation is CASSPLAGANTGELFF. Full variable domain (rest looked up from reference TRBV18 and TRBJ2-2): NAGVMQNPRHLVRRRGQEARLRCSPMKGHSHVYWYRQLPEEGLKFMVYLQKENIIDESGMPKERFSAEFPKEGPSILRIQQVVRGDSAAYFCASSPLAGANTGELFFGEGSRLTVL.

J is TRBJ2-3 and V is TRBV4-1; TRBD2 aligns across 8 bases. The germline gives CDR1 MGHRA, CDR2 YSYEKL. V was clipped by 3 bases and J by 6 bases; unmatched bases: 11. The CDR3 consists of 16 residues. The CDR3 reads CASSQIAGQAPDTQYF. For the CDR3, the DNA is TGCGCCAGCAGCCAGATAGCGGGACAAGCCCCCGATACGCAGTATTTT.

V usage is TRBV6-6 and J usage is TRBJ2-7; the D is unclear. CDR1 and CDR2 (germline): MNHNY, SVGAGI (reference sequence). Trimming pared 2 bases from V and 3 bases from J, leaving 8 bases between. The CDR3 sequence is 13 residues long. CDR3 in DNA: TGTGCCAGCAGTTACGCTACTGGCTACGAGCAGTACTTC. This sequence encodes CASSYATGYEQYF.

The chain uses TRBV4-1 and TRBJ2-7; 9 bases match TRBD2. The CDR3 contains 14 residues. Unmatched junction bases numbered 11, after V lost 8 bases and J lost 6 bases. CDR1 and CDR2 (germline): MGHRA, YSYEKL. CDR3 region: CASCKSLREGEQYF. In DNA form, the CDR3 reads TGCGCCAGCTGTAAGTCTTTGCGGGAGGGCGAGCAGTACTTC.

In its sample, this clone was seen once. The V gene is TRBV1, the J gene TRBJ1-2. TRBV1 represents a pseudogene. This CDR3 is built from 16 residues. The CDR3 sequence is CTRPLWRGGSYYGYTF. CDR3 bases: TGCACCAGACCTTTGTGGAGGGGAGGGTCGTACTATGGCTACACCTTC.

The genes are TRBV5-4 and TRBJ2-5, with D tentatively TRBD1 (6 bases). In germline, CDR1 is SGHNT, CDR2 YYREEE (reference sequence). The CDR3 is 14 amino acids. V dropped 5 bases and J dropped 1 base, with 12 bases sitting between them. The CDR3 DNA is TGTGCCAGCAGTATACAGGGAACCCAAGAGACCCAGTACTTC. Its translation: CASSIQGTQETQYF.

The chain recombines TRBV2 with TRBJ2-4, with D tentatively TRBD2 (5 bases). This CDR3 has 14 amino acids. Looked up from germline, CDR1 is SNHLY and CDR2 is FYNNEI. Trimming shortened V by 4 bases and J by 4 bases, and 11 bases separated the two germline ends. The DNA for the CDR3 is TGTGCCAGCAGTGTAGAAGCGGTAAAAAACATTCAGTACTTC. The encoded protein is CASSVEAVKNIQYF.

The sample holds one count of this clone. The genes are TRBV21-1 and TRBJ1-4. TRBV21-1 is a pseudogene segment. The CDR3 sequence is 13 residues long. CDR3 loop: CASSIAMGGGLFF. As DNA, the CDR3 is TGTGCCAGCAGCATAGCAATGGGAGGAGGACTGTTTTTT.

This rearrangement joins TRBV27 to TRBJ2-5; 7 bases agree with TRBD1. CDR3 length: 14 amino acids. The V and J ends lost 10 bases and 5 bases, in that order; junction bases with no gene match: 13. Germline V gene data show CDR1 as MNHEY and CDR2 as SMNVEV (reference sequence). In nucleotides, the CDR3 is TGTGCCACGGTCGACAGGGTGGGGTCGGAGACCCAGTACTTC. Its translation: CATVDRVGSETQYF.